The 20 T cell receptor beta chains presented below share a single source sample, sequenced in a study of blood T cell repertoires in COVID-19. Libraries were prepared by immunoSEQ multiplex PCR; TCRdb keeps only in-frame clonotypes and omits some of them. The table has about 500,000 clones, around 87% seen once. Sequencing input: PBMCs or T cells enriched from blood (not recorded which). Source of these receptors: a woman under 30 who had recovered from COVID-19.

The chain joins TRBV9 to TRBJ1-2; 7 bases align to TRBD1. The CDR3 spans 15 residues. Germline lookup yields CDR1 SGDLS and CDR2 YYNGEE. Trimming removed 4 bases from V and 8 bases from J; junction bases left unmatched: 14. The CDR3 loop reads CASSPNRDSSRGYTF. The CDR3 DNA reads TGTGCCAGCAGCCCCAACCGGGACAGCTCCAGGGGCTACACCTTC.

The chain links TRBV12-3 or TRBV12-4 to TRBJ1-2; no firm D call. V lost 3 bases and J lost 8, with 10 bases in between. This CDR3 has 12 amino acids. The CDR3 is CASSFGEDGYTF. DNA for the CDR3: TGTGCCAGCAGTTTTGGGGAGGACGGCTACACCTTC.

The chain recombines TRBV23-1 with TRBJ1-5, with D unclear. TRBV23-1 belongs to the ORF category, with a function that is uncertain. This CDR3 has 13 amino acids. Trimming stripped 4 bases from V and 4 bases from J, with 8 bases between. CDR3 in DNA: TGCGCCAGCAGTCCCAGGAAGAATCAGCCCCAGCATTTT. This encodes CASSPRKNQPQHF.

The DNA for the CDR3 is TGTGCCAGCAGTTACAGGGGCCCGGCACCAGATACGCAGTATTTT. Its translation is CASSYRGPAPDTQYF. The genes are TRBV6-5 and TRBJ2-3; possible D gene TRBD1, 5 bases. V was shortened by 2 bases and J by 4 bases, with 13 bases between the two germline ends. Germline V gene sequence: CDR1 MNHEY, CDR2 SVGAGI. CDR3 length: 15 residues.

V usage is TRBV27 and J usage is TRBJ2-2; D remains ambiguous. V was pared by 4 bases and J by 0 bases, with 6 bases between. Per the germline V gene, CDR1 is MNHEY and CDR2 is SMNVEV (reference sequence). CDR3 size: 14 residues. As DNA, the CDR3 is TGTGCCAGCAGTTGGCAACCGAACACCGGGGAGCTGTTTTTT. This encodes CASSWQPNTGELFF.

The chain recombines TRBV27 with TRBJ1-4, with unresolved D. CDR3 length equals 15 residues. Germline CDR1 reads MNHEY; CDR2 reads SMNVEV (reference sequence). The germline V and J ends were trimmed by 10 bases and 5 bases, with 20 bases remaining between them. This chain's CDR3 is CATSRGQALNEKLFF. The CDR3 DNA sequence: TGTGCCACAAGCCGAGGGCAGGCGCTAAATGAAAAACTGTTTTTT.

This chain links TRBV2 with TRBJ1-2, with TRBD1 as a possible D gene (5 bases). The length of the CDR3 is 14 residues. Trimming removed 2 bases at V and 8 bases at J, with 15 bases between. Per the germline V gene, CDR1 is SNHLY and CDR2 is FYNNEI. CDR3 in amino acids: CASSESYRSYGYTF. The CDR3 DNA reads as TGTGCCAGCAGTGAATCGTACAGGTCCTACGGCTACACCTTC.

The V and J genes are TRBV21-1 and TRBJ1-3. TRBV21-1 is annotated as a pseudogene. This CDR3 has 12 residues. CDR3 sequence: CASSNAGNTIYF. The CDR3 DNA follows: TGTGCCAGCAGCAACGCTGGAAACACCATATATTTT.

This chain links TRBV9 with TRBJ1-2, with 7 bases matching TRBD1. From germline, CDR1 is SGDLS and CDR2 YYNGEE. Trimming at V came to 4 bases and at J to 3 bases, leaving 3 bases not matched to a gene. The CDR3 is 13 residues long. The DNA of the CDR3 is TGTGCCAGCAGCCCTGGGACAGACTATGGCTACACCTTC. Protein product: CASSPGTDYGYTF.

This chain connects TRBV5-4 to TRBJ2-5, with TRBD2 as a possible D gene (5 bases). The CDR3 is 14 amino acids. In germline, CDR1 is SGHNT, CDR2 YYREEE (reference sequence). Trimming took off 5 bases at V and 3 bases at J, with 14 bases between the two ends. The CDR3 sequence is CASRTELGEETQYF. The CDR3 DNA reads as TGTGCCAGCAGGACCGAACTAGGCGAAGAGACCCAGTACTTC. Combining the CDR3 with reference TRBV5-4 and TRBJ2-5 gives the whole variable domain ETGVTQSPTHLIKTRGQQVTLRCSSQSGHNTVSWYQQALGQGPQFIFQYYREEENGRGNFPPRFSGLQFPNYSSELNVNALELDDSALYLCASRTELGEETQYFGPGTRLLVL.

The chain employs TRBV2 and TRBJ1-5; D ambiguous. Germline V gene lookup returns CDR1 SNHLY and CDR2 FYNNEI. This CDR3 is built from 12 residues. Deletions cut 5 bases from V and 10 bases from J, with 12 bases between. For the CDR3, the DNA is TGTGCCAGCAGTCGTACCCCGGGTCCCCAGCATTTT. Translating it yields CASSRTPGPQHF.

This clone showed up just once. The CDR3 spells CASSLGAGGTDYEQYF. In DNA form, the CDR3 reads TGTGCCAGCAGCTTAGGAGCGGGGGGGACGGACTACGAGCAGTACTTC. The chain combines TRBV7-2 with TRBJ2-7, with 10 nucleotides matching TRBD2. From germline, CDR1 is SGHTA and CDR2 FQGNSA. V shed 1 base, J shed 3 bases, and the junction held 6 bases outside the gene matches. The CDR3 has 16 residues.

V usage is TRBV5-6 and J usage is TRBJ1-2, with 8 bases fitting TRBD1. V was clipped by 4 bases and J by 4 bases; unmatched bases: 6. CDR3 length: 14 amino acids. The germline V gene has CDR1 SGHDT and CDR2 YYEEEE. The CDR3 spells CASSPTTGVYGYTF. The CDR3 nucleotides are TGTGCCAGCAGCCCTACGACAGGGGTCTATGGCTACACCTTC.

This rearrangement joins TRBV7-8 to TRBJ2-4; 9 positions match TRBD2. The CDR3 extends over 19 amino acids. Germline V gives CDR1 SGHVS, CDR2 FQNEAQ. J gave up 0 bases and V 5 bases, and 14 bases lay outside the gene matches. CDR3 coding DNA: TGTGCCAGCAGCCCCCGGGGTAGCGGGGGCCTCCTAGCCAAAAACATTCAGTACTTC. Its protein product is CASSPRGSGGLLAKNIQYF. The complete variable domain, with remaining parts taken from reference TRBV7-8 and TRBJ2-4, reads GAGVSQSPRYKVAKRGQDVALRCDPISGHVSLFWYQQALGQGPEFLTYFQNEAQLDKSGLPSDRFFAERPEGSVSTLKIQRTQQEDSAVYLCASSPRGSGGLLAKNIQYFGAGTRLSVL.

The CDR3 loop reads CATQRIRGTEAFF. CDR3 nucleotide sequence: TGTGCCACTCAACGAATCCGAGGGACTGAAGCTTTCTTT. The chain combines TRBV12-3 or TRBV12-4 with TRBJ1-1, with no clear D. V gave up 10 bases and J gave up 5 bases, with 17 bases separating them. The CDR3 has 13 amino acids.

In the case of this clone: Additional DNA sequences in this sample encode the identical CDR3. The V call is TRBV7-2, the J call TRBJ2-7; TRBD2 matches 7 bases. Germline V lookup: CDR1 SGHTA, CDR2 FQGNSA. The V and J ends lost 5 bases and 0 bases, in that order; junction bases with no gene match: 7. The CDR3 runs to 15 residues. The CDR3 protein is CASSPSGGTSYEQYF. In DNA, the CDR3 is TGTGCCAGCAGCCCCTCCGGGGGGACCTCCTACGAGCAGTACTTC.

This clone turned up a few times. The V gene is TRBV30, the J gene TRBJ2-6, with 11 nucleotides matching TRBD1. The germline gives CDR1 GTSNPN, CDR2 SVGIG (reference sequence). V dropped 7 bases and J dropped 0; count of bases not matched to a gene: 14. The CDR3 consists of 19 residues. The CDR3 spells CASSGTGGQTYSGANVLTF. CDR3 nucleotides: TGTGCCTCCAGCGGGACAGGGGGTCAAACCTACTCTGGGGCCAACGTCCTGACTTTC.

V and J are TRBV18 and TRBJ2-5; D gene uncertain. In germline, CDR1 is KGHSH, CDR2 LQKENI. The V end lost 5 bases, the J end lost 3 bases, and 4 bases lay between the germline ends. The CDR3 has 11 residues. The CDR3 loop is CASSSKETQYF. In nucleotides, the CDR3 is TGTGCCAGCTCAAGCAAAGAGACCCAGTACTTC.

The chain joins TRBV28 to TRBJ1-1, with D uncertain. Germline values: CDR1 MDHEN, CDR2 SYDVKM. The CDR3 is 15 amino acids. Trimming left V 6 bases short and J 2 bases short, with 16 bases between. CDR3 nucleotides: TGTGCCAGCAGCCGGGCCCCGGCGGGAAACACTGAAGCTTTCTTT. Residues: CASSRAPAGNTEAFF.

Written as DNA, the CDR3 is TGTGCCAGCAGTGAAGCGCTTGGGGGGGAATCCTACGAGCAGTACTTC. Encoded protein: CASSEALGGESYEQYF. The genes are TRBV2 and TRBJ2-7; 7 positions match TRBD2. The CDR3 loop spans 16 amino acids. Germline V gene sequence: CDR1 SNHLY, CDR2 FYNNEI. The V gene end was trimmed by 0 bases and the J gene end by 1 base; junction bases not matched to a gene: 6. Complete variable domain (other parts from reference TRBV2 and TRBJ2-7): EPEVTQTPSHQVTQMGQEVILRCVPISNHLYFYWYRQILGQKVEFLVSFYNNEISEKSEIFDDQFSVERPDGSNFTLKIRSTKLEDSAMYFCASSEALGGESYEQYFGPGTRLTVT.